This T cell receptor (beta chain) stems from a study of PD-1 blockade in classical Hodgkin lymphoma (dated by TCRdb to 2018 to 2020). Study-wide context: Nivolumab dosing was 3 mg/kg intravenously every 2 weeks, continuing until either disease progression or unacceptable toxicity. To define a peripheral blood immune signature of response to PD-1 blockade in classical Hodgkin lymphoma, the study combined TCR beta sequencing with CyTOF.

There are 14 amino acids in the CDR3, from cysteine to phenylalanine inclusive. This entry keeps only the CDR3 DNA: 42 bases, framed from base 1. V gives up 3 bases and J gives up 9 bases, and the segment between their germline ends measures 18 bases. The germline V gene (reference sequence) sets CDR1 to SGHNT and CDR2 to YYREEE. Summary of the overall study and its limitations: The study covered only a single clinical trial cohort, and the causes of the repertoire differences, possibly disease activity or prior therapy, were still not defined. Newly diagnosed patients were reported to have lower baseline TCR diversity than healthy donors, and relapsed/refractory patients were reported to have lower baseline TCR diversity still. CD4+ but not CD8+ TCR diversity rose significantly by C4D1 (p=0.0027 vs p=0.16), most apparent in complete responders (p=0.02). Among trial patients, those achieving complete response had baseline diversity similar to that of newly diagnosed patients, while diversity was significantly lower in partial responders and progressors. Patients starting nivolumab less than 1 year after ASCT had lower diversity and were excluded from later analyses to avoid confounding by immune reconstitution.

To note about this clone: Its recognized antigen is unknown. No per-base quality is available; no much larger clone lies one base away.

Genomic DNA was isolated using the Qiagen DNeasy kit from unsorted PBMCs as well as from negatively selected CD4+ and CD8+ fractions. TCR beta CDR3 regions were subjected to amplification by immunoSEQ multiplex PCR with primers that anneal to V and J segments. Amplification bias was minimized using a synthetic immune receptor repertoire, and residual bias was removed computationally after sequencing. Concerning the study's data processing: Custom Python scripts were used to quantify repertoire diversity as the Shannon entropy index. Unsorted, CD4+ and CD8+ repertoires were analyzed separately, except in combined analyses where CD4+ and CD8+ sequences were merged in silico. A clone counted as expanded when the clone's frequency after treatment rose at least 2-fold relative to C1D1, and clones undetected at baseline were given a pseudocount of 0.5. Singleton clones were defined as clones with 0 or 1 copy at C1D1, and non-singleton clones were defined as clones with 2 or more copies. By matching protein sequences in sorted samples from the same patient, clones expanded in unsorted samples were annotated as CD4+, CD8+ or unknown. Wilcoxon tests on paired samples were used to test changes in diversity from C1D1 to C4D1. The clones in this table, taken by TCRdb from immuneACCESS, are in-frame only. Not every clone is retained; where verified, under half of the shortfall comes from an unresolved V gene, and the cause of the rest is unknown. V, J and clone size were drawn from that table, and D and trimming were deduced from the DNA. Present in this sample are 24,000 or so clones, more than 60% of which were seen just once. The ten largest clones add up to nearly 8% of the sample.

Reading the label with the study, this specimen's time point is: cycle 2 day 1 (C2D1) of nivolumab. Relapse after autologous stem cell transplantation had occurred in all trial patients, and cohorts A, B and C were distinguished by prior brentuximab vedotin exposure. The trial cohort comprised some 60 patients with relapsed/refractory classical Hodgkin lymphoma whose best overall responses were complete response, partial response or progressive disease. In the multi-cohort phase II CheckMate 205 trial, trial patients received single-agent nivolumab. An independent review committee assessed best overall response by applying the 2007 International Working Group response criteria. Trial PBMCs were collected just before the start of nivolumab (C1D1) and during therapy at cycle 2 day 1 and cycle 4 day 1. Peripheral blood was collected in 8 mL Vacutainer Cell Preparation Tubes, from which PBMCs were isolated by centrifugation and then cryopreserved.

The rearrangement combines TRBV5-4 with TRBJ1-1; the D gene identity is not certain. The sequence came from a human donor with classical Hodgkin lymphoma. The specimen was peripheral blood mononuclear cells (PBMCs), collected before the second cycle of nivolumab. CDR3 protein: CASSWQGLSGQAFF. Here is the DNA: TGTGCCAGCAGCTGGCAAGGGCTTAGTGGACAAGCTTTCTTT.